These 26 T cell receptor beta chains originate from one sample sequenced in a study of CD8+ T cells in alopecia areata. It was cDNA, reverse transcribed from extracted RNA, that served as the sequencing template. Clones were read by immunoSEQ multiplex PCR, and TCRdb kept only the in-frame ones, dropping some. The sample holds some 30,000 clones, 62% seen once. Sequenced input: NKG2D-high CD8+ T cells sorted from blood. These receptors originate from a human donor with alopecia areata.

The chain uses TRBV5-1 and TRBJ2-1; D remains ambiguous. This CDR3 is 15 amino acids long. Trimming took off 7 bases at V and 5 bases at J, with 19 bases between the two ends. Germline CDR1 SGHRS, CDR2 YFSETQ. DNA for the CDR3: TGCGCCAGCCGTGTCGGGTCGTATGTTAACAATGAGCAGTTCTTC. It specifies CASRVGSYVNNEQFF.

This clone has only a few counts. The CDR3 reads CASRQGRRGETQYF. For the CDR3, the DNA is TGTGCCAGCAGACAAGGACGGAGGGGGGAGACCCAGTACTTC. The chain carries TRBV28 and TRBJ2-5, with D tentatively TRBD1 or TRBD2 (6 bases each). CDR3 length: 14 residues. Germline lookup yields CDR1 MDHEN and CDR2 SYDVKM. Trimming took 6 bases from V and 5 from J, leaving 16 bases between them.

This clone was detected only a few times. The J gene is TRBJ1-1, the V gene TRBV5-1; 9 nucleotides match TRBD1. V gave up 4 bases and J gave up 11 bases; unmatched junction bases: 6. This CDR3 is 12 amino acids long. Germline CDR1 SGHRS, CDR2 YFSETQ. CDR3 sequence (DNA): TGCGCCAGCAGCCGGACAGGGGAATTGGCTTTCTTT. Its translation is CASSRTGELAFF. Together with reference TRBV5-1 and TRBJ1-1, the CDR3 gives the full variable domain: KAGVTQTPRYLIKTRGQQVTLSCSPISGHRSVSWYQQTPGQGLQFLFEYFSETQRNKGNFPGRFSGRQFSNSRSEMNVSTLELGDSALYLCASSRTGELAFFGQGTRLTVV.

The chain links TRBV27 to TRBJ2-7, with 12 bases identical to TRBD1. Germline CDR1 MNHEY, CDR2 SMNVEV (reference sequence). The V and J ends lost 5 bases and 12 bases, in that order; junction bases with no gene match: 11. The CDR3 has 14 residues. Here the CDR3 reads CASSLGTGGSESYF. The CDR3 bases are TGTGCCAGCAGTCTCGGGACAGGGGGCTCTGAGTCGTACTTC.

The rearrangement joins TRBV19 to TRBJ2-7; no firm D call. This CDR3 has 12 residues. Trimming removed 7 bases from V and 1 base from J, with 8 bases in between. Germline CDR1 LNHDA, CDR2 SQIVND (reference sequence). CDR3 amino acids: CASKGRSYEQYF. CDR3 bases: TGTGCCAGTAAGGGTAGGTCCTACGAGCAGTACTTC.

The chain joins TRBV5-1 to TRBJ2-3; 7 bases fit TRBD1. The CDR3 runs 14 residues. Germline V CDR1 and CDR2: SGHRS, YFSETQ. With V trimmed by 4 bases and J by 4 bases, 6 bases remained unmatched. The CDR3 DNA sequence: TGCGCCAGCAGCATATTTCAGGGGGCAGATACGCAGTATTTT. Its protein product is CASSIFQGADTQYF.

The rearrangement links TRBV27 to TRBJ2-1, with D tentatively TRBD2 (6 bases). This CDR3 is 12 amino acids long. V was clipped by 3 bases and J by 9 bases, with 9 bases between them. The germline gives CDR1 MNHEY, CDR2 SMNVEV (reference sequence). The chain's CDR3 is CASSLPGVEQFF. The CDR3 nucleotides are TGTGCCAGCAGTTTGCCGGGGGTTGAGCAGTTCTTC.

The chain has TRBV28 and TRBJ2-5, with TRBD1 identical over 7 bases. CDR3 size: 15 residues. V lost 1 base and J lost 5; bases outside the gene matches: 7. Germline V lookup: CDR1 MDHEN, CDR2 SYDVKM. The CDR3 sequence: CASSLSIGGRETQYF. The CDR3 DNA is TGTGCCAGCAGTTTATCTATAGGGGGCAGGGAGACCCAGTACTTC.

The rearrangement joins TRBV7-8 to TRBJ2-2, with D possibly TRBD1 on 6 matching bases. Germline values: CDR1 SGHVS, CDR2 FQNEAQ. V lost 5 bases to trimming and J lost 7 bases, with 14 bases between them. The CDR3 is 14 amino acids. CDR3 in DNA: TGTGCCAGCAGCACAGGGTTGATCGGCGGGGAGCTGTTTTTT. It encodes CASSTGLIGGELFF.

The chain links TRBV19 to TRBJ1-3; D is unresolved. Germline V lookup: CDR1 LNHDA, CDR2 SQIVND (reference sequence). The V end was cut by 0 bases, the J end by 2 bases, with 5 bases between. The CDR3 is 14 residues long. The CDR3, as DNA: TGTGCCAGTAGTATAGACGGACCTGGAAACACCATATATTTT. This gives the protein CASSIDGPGNTIYF.

The chain links TRBV6-5 to TRBJ2-7; TRBD2 might be the D (5 bases). This CDR3 comprises 15 residues. Trimming pared 0 bases from V and 5 bases from J, leaving 14 bases between. Per the germline V gene, CDR1 is MNHEY and CDR2 is SVGAGI. The CDR3 loop reads CASSYSDYGIHEQYF. Written as DNA, the CDR3 is TGTGCCAGCAGTTACTCCGACTATGGGATCCACGAGCAGTACTTC.

V gene TRBV4-2 combines with J gene TRBJ1-3; D unresolved. Germline-derived CDR1 and CDR2 are LGHNA and YNFKEQ. CDR3 length: 19 amino acids. The germline V and J ends were trimmed by 0 bases and 0 bases, with 18 bases remaining between them. The CDR3 nucleotides read TGTGCCAGCAGCCAAGAGCCGATCCCCAATTCGGGCTCTGGAAACACCATATATTTT. This sequence encodes CASSQEPIPNSGSGNTIYF.

This clone appeared a single time. This sequence joins TRBV14 and TRBJ2-2; no definite D call. The CDR3 has 18 residues. The V and J ends lost 2 bases and 3 bases respectively, with 19 bases between them. Germline CDR1 reads SGHDN; CDR2 reads FVKESK. As DNA, the CDR3 is TGTGCCAGCAGCCAACCGAGATACACCCGGGTGGACACCGGGGAGCTGTTTTTT. Translating gives CASSQPRYTRVDTGELFF.

This clone has only a few counts. The chain carries TRBV29-1 and TRBJ2-5; D is possibly TRBD1 or TRBD2 (6 bases each). V lost 7 bases and J lost 5, with 32 bases in between. The CDR3 totals 18 residues. The germline V gene encodes CDR1 SQVTM and CDR2 ANQGSEA. The DNA of the CDR3 is TGCAGCGCCCGTGTATGGGACCGAGGACAGTTTGGAGGGGAGACCCAGTACTTC. It translates to CSARVWDRGQFGGETQYF.

The rearrangement joins TRBV29-1 to TRBJ2-2; D not certain. The CDR3 sequence is 13 residues long. The germline CDR1 and CDR2 sequences are SQVTM and ANQGSEA. The V end was cut by 6 bases, the J end by 2 bases, with 10 bases between. CDR3 in amino acids: CSVKSVNTGELFF. In DNA form, the CDR3 reads TGCAGCGTGAAGTCGGTAAACACCGGGGAGCTGTTTTTT.

V is TRBV11-2 and J is TRBJ2-6; D is uncertain. V was shortened by 0 bases and J by 2 bases, with 5 bases between the two germline ends. The CDR3 has 15 residues. Germline V gene lookup returns CDR1 SGHAT and CDR2 FQNNGV. The CDR3 loop reads CASSLELTGANVLTF. In nucleotides, the CDR3 is TGTGCCAGCAGCTTAGAGTTAACTGGGGCCAACGTCCTGACTTTC.

This clone appeared a few times. The rearrangement uses TRBV27 and TRBJ1-5; a possible D gene is TRBD1 (5 bases). The V gene's germline CDR1 is MNHEY and CDR2 SMNVEV (reference sequence). This CDR3 is built from 13 residues. Deletions cut 4 bases from V and 4 bases from J, with 8 bases between. The CDR3 protein is CASSWGVNQPQHF. The CDR3 bases are TGTGCCAGCAGTTGGGGGGTAAATCAGCCCCAGCATTTT.

The chain employs TRBV4-1 and TRBJ2-1; D is uncertain. Germline V gene lookup returns CDR1 MGHRA and CDR2 YSYEKL. The CDR3 spans 14 residues. Trimming left V 0 bases short and J 7 bases short, with 10 bases between. CDR3 nucleotide sequence: TGCGCCAGCAGCCAAGATCAGGAGATAAATGAGCAGTTCTTC. Its translation: CASSQDQEINEQFF.

The sample holds a few counts of this clone. The V and J genes are TRBV5-1 and TRBJ2-1; D may be TRBD1 or TRBD2 (5 bases each). Germline loops: CDR1 SGHRS, CDR2 YFSETQ. V lost 3 bases and J 9 bases, leaving 10 bases between the germline ends. The CDR3 loop spans 12 amino acids. In DNA, the CDR3 is TGCGCCAGCAGCTCTCGTGGGGGTGAGCAGTTCTTC. This sequence encodes CASSSRGGEQFF.

V and J are TRBV29-1 and TRBJ2-2, with D maybe TRBD1 (6 bases). The CDR3 totals 15 residues. V lost 0 bases and J lost 7, with 15 bases in between. CDR1 is SQVTM, CDR2 ANQGSEA, per germline. For the CDR3, the DNA is TGCAGCGTTGAAGAGGCAGGGGTCGAAGTCGGGGAGCTGTTTTTT. Protein sequence: CSVEEAGVEVGELFF.

This chain connects TRBV4-1 to TRBJ2-7; 9 bases align to TRBD2. The CDR3 extends over 16 amino acids. Germline assignment: CDR1 MGHRA and CDR2 YSYEKL. After removal of 0 bases from V and 2 bases from J, the junction contained 5 bases not matched to a gene. The CDR3 DNA is TGCGCCAGCAGCCAAGAGTGGCTAGCGGGAACCTACGAGCAGTACTTC. Its translation is CASSQEWLAGTYEQYF.

The rearrangement links TRBV6-6 to TRBJ2-5; 8 bases align to TRBD1. The CDR3 contains 13 residues. Per the germline V gene, CDR1 is MNHNY and CDR2 is SVGAGI (reference sequence). J lost 7 bases, V lost 10 bases, and 11 bases had no gene match. The CDR3 region has the DNA TGTGCCACCGGCAGGGGGCCCTTCGGGACCCAGTACTTC. Encoded protein: CATGRGPFGTQYF.

The chain joins TRBV11-1 to TRBJ2-1, with 14 bases aligning to TRBD2. The V segment lost 5 bases and the J segment 5 bases; nucleotides outside the gene matches: 14. This CDR3 region has 19 residues. Germline CDR1 reads SGHAT; CDR2 reads FQDESV (reference sequence). The CDR3: CASSIRFWTSGGFHNEQFF. The CDR3 DNA follows: TGTGCCAGCAGCATCCGTTTCTGGACTAGCGGGGGGTTTCACAATGAGCAGTTCTTC.

This clone counts as medium-sized. The sample has other DNA sequences that encode this CDR3 too. The gene calls are TRBV5-4 and TRBJ2-1, with TRBD2 identical over 8 bases. Germline assignment: CDR1 SGHNT and CDR2 YYREEE (reference sequence). V lost 2 bases, J lost 0 bases, and 1 base stayed unmatched. This CDR3 is 15 amino acids long. The CDR3 DNA follows: TGTGCCAGCAGCTTCCTAGCGGGCTCCTACAATGAGCAGTTCTTC. Protein product: CASSFLAGSYNEQFF. Full variable domain (remainder filled in from reference TRBV5-4 and TRBJ2-1): ETGVTQSPTHLIKTRGQQVTLRCSSQSGHNTVSWYQQALGQGPQFIFQYYREEENGRGNFPPRFSGLQFPNYSSELNVNALELDDSALYLCASSFLAGSYNEQFFGPGTRLTVL.

The genes are TRBV7-8 and TRBJ1-5, with TRBD1 as a possible D gene (5 bases). In germline, CDR1 is SGHVS, CDR2 FQNEAQ. CDR3 size: 17 residues. Trimming took 0 bases from V and 3 from J, leaving 15 bases between them. The CDR3 reads CASSLAARRASNQPQHF. For the CDR3, the DNA is TGTGCCAGCAGCTTAGCGGCTCGCAGGGCTTCCAATCAGCCCCAGCATTTT.

The chain has TRBV29-1 and TRBJ1-1, with 7 bases identical to TRBD1. V shed 6 bases and J 4 bases; nucleotides not matched to a gene: 14. The germline gives CDR1 SQVTM, CDR2 ANQGSEA. The CDR3 runs to 15 residues. Here the CDR3 DNA reads TGCAGCGTCCAGGGGGACCCCGACCAGGGCACTGAAGCTTTCTTT. Amino acid sequence: CSVQGDPDQGTEAFF.